This entry concerns a single T cell receptor (beta chain). Its target is unknown. Expressed TCRB transcripts were sequenced, since all the RNA that had been isolated was reverse transcribed. Generated by immunoSEQ multiplex PCR, the TCRdb table keeps only in-frame clones and is missing some. The repertoire holds 250,000 to 300,000 clones, with roughly an eighth as singletons. The data were obtained in a study of beta chain features in type 1 diabetes. Study background: Cell yields, gender and age were comparable in patients and healthy donors. General study points: Fewer insertions but more deletions were seen at VDJ junctions in type 1 diabetes patients. For TCRB rearrangement, an influence of HLA type remained unresolved here. People with Type 1 diabetes carried modestly yet significantly shorter TCRB CDR3s in all four CD4+ subsets.

The V end was cut by 5 bases, the J end by 1 base, with 14 bases between. Germline lookup yields CDR1 SEHNR and CDR2 FQNEAQ (reference sequence). This CDR3 is built from 15 residues. Sequenced input: naive CD4+ T cells from blood. The V gene is TRBV7-9, the J gene TRBJ2-5, with D perhaps TRBD1 (5 bases). The source of this sequence is a man aged 25 to 45 with type 1 diabetes. As DNA, the CDR3 is TGTGCCAGCAGCCTACCCGACAGCGCCCAAGAGACCCAGTACTTC. Protein product: CASSLPDSAQETQYF.